This T cell receptor (beta chain) was profiled in a study of T cell changes during pregnancy in multiple sclerosis. Sequencing used immunoSEQ multiplex PCR; TCRdb keeps in-frame clones, though not all of them. The sample includes some 97,000 clones, around 93% of them seen just once. V was shortened by 2 bases and J by 6 bases, with 9 bases between the two germline ends. This CDR3 has 12 amino acids. Germline loops: CDR1 GTSNPN, CDR2 SVGIG (reference sequence). The chain links TRBV30 to TRBJ2-3; tentative D call: TRBD1 (6 bases). The receptor was derived from a female donor with multiple sclerosis, enrolled in a pregnancy study. The sample in question was peripheral blood, obtained before pregnancy. CDR3 nucleotide sequence: TGTGCCTGGAGTCTGGGGGCGGATACGCAGTATTTT. Protein: CAWSLGADTQYF.